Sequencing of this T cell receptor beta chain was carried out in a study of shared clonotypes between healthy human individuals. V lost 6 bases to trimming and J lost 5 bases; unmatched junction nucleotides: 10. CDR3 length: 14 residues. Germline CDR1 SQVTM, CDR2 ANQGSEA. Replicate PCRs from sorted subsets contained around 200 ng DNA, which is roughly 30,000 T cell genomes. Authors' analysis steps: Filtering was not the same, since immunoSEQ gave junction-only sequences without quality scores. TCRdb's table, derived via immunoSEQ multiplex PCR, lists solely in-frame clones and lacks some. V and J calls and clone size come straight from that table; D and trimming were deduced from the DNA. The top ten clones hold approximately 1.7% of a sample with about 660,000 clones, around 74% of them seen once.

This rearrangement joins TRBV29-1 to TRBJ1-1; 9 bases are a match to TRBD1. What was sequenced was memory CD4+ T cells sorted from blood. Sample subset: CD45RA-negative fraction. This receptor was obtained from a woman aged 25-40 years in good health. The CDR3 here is CSVLTGTGSTEAFF. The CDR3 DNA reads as TGCAGCGTCCTTACCGGGACAGGGTCAACTGAAGCTTTCTTT.